Listed below are T cell receptor beta chains from one sample, sequenced in a study of blood T cell repertoires in COVID-19. Method: immunoSEQ multiplex PCR; TCRdb's copy keeps in-frame clones and lacks some. The table shows tens of thousands of clones, with 87% occurring only once. Sequencing was performed on peripheral blood. All receptors derive from a human donor in a cohort sampled during active COVID-19. Each CDR3 is given with its conserved first and last residue. Fields, in order: D gene, V gene, J gene, clone size, CDR3 DNA, CDR3 protein. A D gene is named only where the DNA matches it firmly. Not all rows give a size; the values are once, few, many and, for expanded clones, a class.

>.|TRBV5-1|TRBJ2-6|few
TGCGCCAGCAGCTTGGTGAGCCCGGGGGCCAACGTCCTGACTTTC
CASSLVSPGANVLTF
>TRBD1|TRBV2|TRBJ1-5|.
TGTGCCAGCAGTTCCTTCCCGGGGACAGGACAGCCCCAGCATTTT
CASSSFPGTGQPQHF
>.|TRBV19|TRBJ1-5|.
TGTGCCAGTAGTGTCCGGGGAGGGGGTCAGCCCCAGCATTTT
CASSVRGGGQPQHF
>.|TRBV2|TRBJ2-3|.
TGTGCCAGCAGCCCTAAGCTTAGCGCAACTAGCACAGATACGCAGTATTTT
CASSPKLSATSTDTQYF
>.|TRBV5-1|TRBJ1-1|.
TGCGCCAGCAGCTTGACGGGGGGGAACACTGAAGCTTTCTTT
CASSLTGGNTEAFF
>TRBD2|TRBV4-2|TRBJ2-3|.
TGTGCCAGCAGCCAAGGGAGCGGGGGGATCACAGATACGCAGTATTTT
CASSQGSGGITDTQYF
>TRBD2|TRBV3-1/TRBV3-2|TRBJ2-2|.
TGTGCCAGCAGCCAAGTAGGGGCGGGAGCCGGGGAGCTGTTTTTT
CASSQVGAGAGELFF
>TRBD2|TRBV4-1|TRBJ2-2|.
TGCGCCAGCAGCCCTAGGACTAGCATAGGAACCGGGGAGCTGTTTTTT
CASSPRTSIGTGELFF
>TRBD1|TRBV25-1|TRBJ1-2|.
TGTGCCAGCAAAGAAACAGGGGACTATGGCTACACCTTC
CASKETGDYGYTF
>TRBD1|TRBV3-1/TRBV3-2|TRBJ1-1|.
TGTGCCAGCAGCCCAGCCCAGGGGGTTGCTGAAGCTTTCTTT
CASSPAQGVAEAFF
>TRBD2|TRBV15|TRBJ2-1|.
TGTGCCACCAGCAGGTCGGGACTCGGGGGGTCCTACAATGAGCAGTTCTTC
CATSRSGLGGSYNEQFF
>TRBD2|TRBV9|TRBJ2-2|.
TGTGCCAGCAGCGTAGTTTGGACTAGCGGTATCACCGGGGAGCTGTTTTTT
CASSVVWTSGITGELFF
>TRBD1|TRBV30|TRBJ1-1|.
TGTGCTGGGGACAGAGCGAACACTGAAGCTTTCTTT
CAGDRANTEAFF
>TRBD2|TRBV18|TRBJ2-4|.
TGTGCCAGCTCACCACTTGAGGATCTAGCGGGGCCAAAAAACATTCAGTACTTC
CASSPLEDLAGPKNIQYF
>TRBD1|TRBV4-1|TRBJ1-2|.
TGCGCCAGCAGCCCCCAAGCTGGGGACAGTGCCTATGGCTACACCTTC
CASSPQAGDSAYGYTF
>TRBD1|TRBV5-1|TRBJ2-1|.
TGCGCCAGCAGCTCCACAGGGGCGAGCTCCTACAATGAGCAGTTCTTC
CASSSTGASSYNEQFF
>TRBD2|TRBV6-5|TRBJ2-7|.
TGTGCCAGCAGTTACTCCTGGACTAGCATCACCTACGAGCAGTACTTC
CASSYSWTSITYEQYF
>TRBD2|TRBV7-2|TRBJ2-6|.
TGTGCCAGCAGCGCTACTAGCGGGAGGGCCCTCTCTGGGGCCAACGTCCTGACTTTC
CASSATSGRALSGANVLTF
>.|TRBV5-5|TRBJ2-7|.
TGTGCCAGCAGCTTACAGGGCGCCTACGAGCAGTACTTC
CASSLQGAYEQYF
>.|TRBV30|TRBJ2-2|.
TGTGCCTGGAGTGTAGCGGTGAACACCGGGGAGCTGTTTTTT
CAWSVAVNTGELFF
>.|TRBV19|TRBJ2-1|.
TGTGCCAGTAGTACTCAGGGTTTGAATGAGCAGTTCTTC
CASSTQGLNEQFF
>.|TRBV18|TRBJ2-3|.
TGTGCCGGGAGGCTGAGGGCCGACGCAGATACGCAGTATTTT
CAGRLRADADTQYF
>TRBD1|TRBV2|TRBJ1-1|.
TGTGCCAGCAGGCGACAGGGGGTGGTCGCTGAAGCTTTCTTT
CASRRQGVVAEAFF
>.|TRBV4-1|TRBJ1-6|few
TGCGCCAGCAGCCAAGGCAGGGATAATTCACCCCTCCACTTT
CASSQGRDNSPLHF
>.|TRBV7-9|TRBJ1-3|.
TGTGCCAGCAGCTCAGAGCGTCTCCCTATATCCTCTGGAAACACCATATATTTT
CASSSERLPISSGNTIYF
>TRBD2|TRBV18|TRBJ2-3|.
TGTGCCAGCTCACTCACCCTTGGTAGCGGGGGCACAGATACGCAGTATTTT
CASSLTLGSGGTDTQYF
>.|TRBV6-1|TRBJ2-1|once
TGTGCCAGCAGTGAAGTGGCAGGGGCCGGTTCTGAGCAGTTCTTC
CASSEVAGAGSEQFF
>.|TRBV9|TRBJ2-2|.
TGTGCCAGCAGCGAAAGGGGGGGCGCGGTAAACACCGGGGAGCTGTTTTTT
CASSERGGAVNTGELFF